The TCR beta chain described here comes from a study of blood T cells in healthy people across ages (dated by TCRdb to between 2014 and 2016). Notes on the research overall: Template switching captured roughly one uniquely barcoded TCR beta cDNA molecule per two T cells in model experiments. Age-related changes in TCR beta repertoire diversity were measured in the study by deep sequencing normalized with unique cDNA molecular identifiers. Donors were grouped into four age groups: young (average 16 years), middle-aged (under 40), aged (around 60) and long-lived (just over 80). To avoid experimental bias, donors of different ages were distributed randomly across sequencing lanes. Two additional independent replicas of 1 million unique cDNA reads from the same blood draw were analyzed for two donors (one aged 18 to 29 and one aged 80 or older). Paper-wide results and their limitations: As age increased, observed TCR beta diversity per million T cells dropped in a roughly linear way, and a significant reduction was already evident by age 40. Estimates of total diversity from one million sequenced T cells were regarded as lower bounds and underestimates. The long-lived group showed more naive CD4+ T cells, fewer expanded clones and increased TCR diversity than the aged group, suggesting age selection. Because donor CMV infection status was unknown, age-related changes in expanded clonotypes were potentially confounded. Because profiling used bulk unsorted PBMCs, naive and antigen-experienced compartments could not be compared conclusively. A strong correlation was found between observed TCR beta diversity and the percentage of naive T cells measured by flow cytometry.

On this clonotype: Its antigen is currently not known. No base quality information exists; no much larger clone differs at one position.

Systemically healthy Caucasian individuals from Russia, 39 in total and aged roughly 6 to 100 years, were included as donors. Around 10 milliliters of peripheral blood were drawn from each donor into EDTA-treated Vacutainer tubes. Ficoll-Paque density-gradient centrifugation was used to isolate PBMCs, with at least 7 million per sample. Total RNA, at least 6 micrograms per sample, was extracted from PBMCs with Trizol reagent. The percentages of naive CD45RAhigh/CD27high T cells were determined by flow cytometry on a PBMC aliquot from every donor. To prepare the library, 5' RACE was applied. The listed sequencing device is Illumina HiSeq 2500. A second roughly 7 to 11 cycle PCR used a sample-barcoded 5' primer and a J-beta primer mix. Each TCR beta cDNA molecule received a unique molecular identifier from a template-switch 5' adaptor carrying 12 random nucleotides. Each sample yielded at least 2.5 million CDR3-containing paired-end reads. All of the RNA was converted into first-strand cDNA using the Mint cDNA synthesis kit, with a TRBC-specific oligonucleotide serving as the primer. Following uracil-DNA glycosylase treatment, all cDNA underwent a first 18-cycle PCR with the universal primers M1SS and BC2_uni_R. Regarding the original processing steps: For normalization, 1 million high-quality reads, each with a distinct molecular identifier, were randomly selected from each sample. Reads with shared molecular identifiers were discarded instead of being binned into consensus sequences. MiTCR, set to a Q25 quality threshold and the strictest error-elimination algorithm, was used for CDR3 identification, clonotype clustering and error correction. A nonparametric unseen species model using Euler transformation provided a lower-bound estimate of total TCR beta diversity. The public reads were reprocessed in TCRdb via fastp at Q25 and MiXCR, keeping in-frame beta chains. All rows with the same CDR3 protein become a single entry with the most common DNA and genes. The V and J calls and clone size come from TCRdb's table, not from the authors' own analysis. Across this sample there are 650,000 to 900,000 distinct CDR3 sequences, with around two thirds seen only once. The ten largest clonotypes hold 25% to 35% of the sample.

Measured from the cysteine to the phenylalanine, the CDR3 is 14 residues long. Only the CDR3 DNA stays, 42 bases, in frame from base 1. The germline V gene (reference sequence) gives CDR1 as DFQATT and CDR2 as SNEGSKA. The source is a man aged 25-45 years in good health. The rearranged segments are TRBV20-1 and TRBJ1-6; 12 of the junction bases match TRBD1. The sample comprised blood. Here the CDR3 is given as CSGDRGRGDSPLHF. At the DNA level, the sequence is TGCAGCGGGGACAGGGGGCGAGGAGATTCACCCCTCCACTTT.